This record looks at one TCR beta chain sequence and its context. Naive CD8 isolation took CD45RO-negative cells positively selected for CCR7 and excluded terminally differentiated effector memory CD45RA+ cells. This sample is drawn from a study of shared clonotypes between healthy human individuals. Study overall: Each donor had three CD4 naive, three CD4 memory, two CD8 naive and one CD8 memory plate.

With 3 bases removed from V and 2 bases from J, the gap between germline ends came to 13 bases. Per germline, CDR1 MGHRA and CDR2 YSYEKL. CDR3 length: 15 residues. The data were produced by immunoSEQ multiplex PCR, yet TCRdb's version contains in-frame clones alone and is incomplete. The sample has about 870,000 clones; 92% are singletons. The clonotype originates from a man between 25 and 39 years old in good health. The J gene is TRBJ1-2, the V gene TRBV4-1; D may be TRBD1 (6 bases). The specimen sequenced was naive CD8+ T cells sorted from blood. The CDR3 loop is CASSHVLDRNYGYTF. The CDR3 region has the DNA TGCGCCAGCAGCCATGTTTTGGACAGAAACTATGGCTACACCTTC.